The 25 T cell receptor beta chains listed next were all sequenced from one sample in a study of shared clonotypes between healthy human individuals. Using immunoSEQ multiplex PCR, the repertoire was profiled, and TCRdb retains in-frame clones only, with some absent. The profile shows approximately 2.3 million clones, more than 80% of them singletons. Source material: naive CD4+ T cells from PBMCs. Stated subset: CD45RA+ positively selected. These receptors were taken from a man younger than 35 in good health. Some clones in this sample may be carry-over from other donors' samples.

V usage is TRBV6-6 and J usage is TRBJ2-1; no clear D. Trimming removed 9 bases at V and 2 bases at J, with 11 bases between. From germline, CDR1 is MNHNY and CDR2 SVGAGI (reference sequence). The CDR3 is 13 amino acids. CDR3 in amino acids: CASLRGPYNEQFF. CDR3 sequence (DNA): TGTGCCAGTCTACGTGGGCCCTACAATGAGCAGTTCTTC.

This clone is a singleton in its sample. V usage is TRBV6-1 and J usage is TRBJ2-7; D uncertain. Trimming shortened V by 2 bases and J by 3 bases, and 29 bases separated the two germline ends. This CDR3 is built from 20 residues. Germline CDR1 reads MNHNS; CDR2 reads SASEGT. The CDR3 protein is CASSEWWMPPPTTSHYEQYF. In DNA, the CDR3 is TGTGCCAGCAGTGAATGGTGGATGCCCCCGCCTACGACTTCTCACTACGAGCAGTACTTC.

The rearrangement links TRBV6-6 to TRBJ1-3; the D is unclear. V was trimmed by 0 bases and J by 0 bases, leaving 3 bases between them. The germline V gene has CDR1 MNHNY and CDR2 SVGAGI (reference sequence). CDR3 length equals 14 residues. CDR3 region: CASSYSTSGNTIYF. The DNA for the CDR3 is TGTGCCAGCAGTTACTCGACCTCTGGAAACACCATATATTTT.

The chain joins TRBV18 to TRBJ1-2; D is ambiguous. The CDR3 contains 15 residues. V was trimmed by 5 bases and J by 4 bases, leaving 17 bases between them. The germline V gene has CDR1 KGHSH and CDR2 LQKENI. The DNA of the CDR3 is TGTGCCAGCTCAGTAACAACGGGGTCGTCCTATGGCTACACCTTC. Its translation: CASSVTTGSSYGYTF.

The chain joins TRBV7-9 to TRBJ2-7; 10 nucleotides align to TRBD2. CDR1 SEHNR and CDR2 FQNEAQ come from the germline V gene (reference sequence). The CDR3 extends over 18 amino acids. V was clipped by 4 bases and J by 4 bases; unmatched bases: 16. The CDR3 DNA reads TGTGCCAGCAGCTCGAGGGGACTAGCGCCTCTACTCCAATACGAGCAGTACTTC. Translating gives CASSSRGLAPLLQYEQYF.

The CDR3 nucleotides read TGTGCCAGCACCCCTTATGGGACAGGGGCTCACAATGAGCAGTTCTTC. Translating gives CASTPYGTGAHNEQFF. The chain uses TRBV2 and TRBJ2-1; 10 bases map to TRBD1. The length of the CDR3 is 16 residues. With 7 bases clipped from V and 5 bases from J, the junction kept 11 bases outside the gene matches. Germline CDR1 reads SNHLY; CDR2 reads FYNNEI.

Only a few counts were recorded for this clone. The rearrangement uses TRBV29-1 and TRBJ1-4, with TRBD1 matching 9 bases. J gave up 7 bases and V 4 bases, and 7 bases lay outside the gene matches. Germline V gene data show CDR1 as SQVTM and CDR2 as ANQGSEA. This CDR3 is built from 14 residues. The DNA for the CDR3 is TGCAGCGTTGTAGGGACAGGGTCGAGTGAAAAACTGTTTTTT. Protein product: CSVVGTGSSEKLFF.

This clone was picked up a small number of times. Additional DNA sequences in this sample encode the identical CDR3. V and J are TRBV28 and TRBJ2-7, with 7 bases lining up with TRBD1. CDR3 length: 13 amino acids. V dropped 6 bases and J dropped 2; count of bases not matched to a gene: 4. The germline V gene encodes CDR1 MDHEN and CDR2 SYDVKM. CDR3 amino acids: CASRPTGTYEQYF. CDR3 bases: TGTGCCAGCAGGCCGACAGGGACCTACGAGCAGTACTTC.

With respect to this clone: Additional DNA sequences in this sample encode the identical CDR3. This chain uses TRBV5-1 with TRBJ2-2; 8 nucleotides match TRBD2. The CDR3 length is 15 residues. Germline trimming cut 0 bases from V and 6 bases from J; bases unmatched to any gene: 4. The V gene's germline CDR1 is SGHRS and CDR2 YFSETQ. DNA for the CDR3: TGCGCCAGCAGCTTGGTGGCGGGAGGCGCCGGGGAGCTGTTTTTT. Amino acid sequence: CASSLVAGGAGELFF. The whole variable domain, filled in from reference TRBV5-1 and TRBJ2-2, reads KAGVTQTPRYLIKTRGQQVTLSCSPISGHRSVSWYQQTPGQGLQFLFEYFSETQRNKGNFPGRFSGRQFSNSRSEMNVSTLELGDSALYLCASSLVAGGAGELFFGEGSRLTVL.

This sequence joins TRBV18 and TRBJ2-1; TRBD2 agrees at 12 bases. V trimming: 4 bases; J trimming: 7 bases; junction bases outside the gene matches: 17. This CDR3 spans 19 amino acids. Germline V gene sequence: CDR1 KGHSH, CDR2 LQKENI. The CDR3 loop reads CASSLTRWLAGGPNNEQFF. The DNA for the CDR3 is TGTGCCAGCTCACTAACCCGTTGGCTAGCGGGAGGGCCTAATAATGAGCAGTTCTTC. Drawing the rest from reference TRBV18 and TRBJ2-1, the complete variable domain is NAGVMQNPRHLVRRRGQEARLRCSPMKGHSHVYWYRQLPEEGLKFMVYLQKENIIDESGMPKERFSAEFPKEGPSILRIQQVVRGDSAAYFCASSLTRWLAGGPNNEQFFGPGTRLTVL.

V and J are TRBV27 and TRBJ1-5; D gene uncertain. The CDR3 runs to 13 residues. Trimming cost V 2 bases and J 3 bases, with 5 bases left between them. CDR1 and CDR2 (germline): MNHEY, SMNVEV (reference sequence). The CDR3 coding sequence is TGTGCCAGCAGTTTAAGGCACAATCAGCCCCAGCATTTT. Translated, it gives CASSLRHNQPQHF.

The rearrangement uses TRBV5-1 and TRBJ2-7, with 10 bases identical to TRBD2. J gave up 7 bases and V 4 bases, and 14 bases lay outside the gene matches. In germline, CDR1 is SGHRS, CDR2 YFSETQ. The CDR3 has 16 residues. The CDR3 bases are TGCGCCAGCAGCCTGGGTTCAGCGGGAGGGCCTTGGGAGCAGTACTTC. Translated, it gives CASSLGSAGGPWEQYF.

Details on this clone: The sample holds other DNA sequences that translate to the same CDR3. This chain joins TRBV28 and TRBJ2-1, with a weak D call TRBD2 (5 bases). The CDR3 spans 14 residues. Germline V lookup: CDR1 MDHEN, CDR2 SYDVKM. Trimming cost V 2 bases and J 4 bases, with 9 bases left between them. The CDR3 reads CASSLTGNYNEQFF. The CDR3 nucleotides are TGTGCCAGCAGTTTAACGGGGAATTACAATGAGCAGTTCTTC.

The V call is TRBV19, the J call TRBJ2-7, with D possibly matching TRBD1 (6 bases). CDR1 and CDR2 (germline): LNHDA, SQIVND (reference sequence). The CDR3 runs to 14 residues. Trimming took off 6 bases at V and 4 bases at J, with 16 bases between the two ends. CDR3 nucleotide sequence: TGTGCCAGTAGCCTGGGACACGGAGTTTACGAGCAGTACTTC. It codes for CASSLGHGVYEQYF. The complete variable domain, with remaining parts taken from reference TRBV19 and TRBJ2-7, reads DGGITQSPKYLFRKEGQNVTLSCEQNLNHDAMYWYRQDPGQGLRLIYYSQIVNDFQKGDIAEGYSVSREKKESFPLTVTSAQKNPTAFYLCASSLGHGVYEQYFGPGTRLTVT.

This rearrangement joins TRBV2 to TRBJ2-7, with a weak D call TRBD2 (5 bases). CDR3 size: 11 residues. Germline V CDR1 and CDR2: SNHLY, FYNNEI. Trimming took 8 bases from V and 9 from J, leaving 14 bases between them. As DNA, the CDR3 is TGTGCCAGCCGCCAGGAAGGAGGGCAGTACTTC. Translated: CASRQEGGQYF.

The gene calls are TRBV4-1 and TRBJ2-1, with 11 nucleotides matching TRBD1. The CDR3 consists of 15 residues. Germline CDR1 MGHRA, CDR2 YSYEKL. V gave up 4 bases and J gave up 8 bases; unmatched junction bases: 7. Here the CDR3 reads CASSPPGDRGYEQFF. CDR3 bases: TGCGCCAGCAGCCCCCCCGGGGACAGGGGGTATGAGCAGTTCTTC.

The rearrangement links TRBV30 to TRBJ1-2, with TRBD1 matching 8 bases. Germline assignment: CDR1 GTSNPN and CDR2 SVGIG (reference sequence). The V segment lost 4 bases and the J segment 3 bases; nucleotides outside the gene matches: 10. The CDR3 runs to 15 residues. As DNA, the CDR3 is TGTGCCTGGAAGGAACCGGACAGGGTTCACTATGGCTACACCTTC. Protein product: CAWKEPDRVHYGYTF.

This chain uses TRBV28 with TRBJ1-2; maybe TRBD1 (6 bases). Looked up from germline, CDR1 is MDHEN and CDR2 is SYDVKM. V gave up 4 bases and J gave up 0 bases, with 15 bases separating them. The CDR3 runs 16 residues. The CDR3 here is CASSSALGGANYGYTF. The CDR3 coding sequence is TGTGCCAGCAGTTCCGCGCTGGGGGGCGCTAACTATGGCTACACCTTC.

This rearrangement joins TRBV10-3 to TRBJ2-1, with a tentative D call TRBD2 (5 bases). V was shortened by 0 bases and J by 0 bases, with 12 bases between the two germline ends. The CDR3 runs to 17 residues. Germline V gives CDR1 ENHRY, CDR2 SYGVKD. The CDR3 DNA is TGTGCCATCAGTGAGTCTGGCGGACTGCGCTCCTACAATGAGCAGTTCTTC. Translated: CAISESGGLRSYNEQFF.

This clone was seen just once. The chain's CDR3 is CASKGGSTGELFF. The CDR3 nucleotides are TGTGCCAGCAAGGGGGGTAGCACCGGGGAGCTGTTTTTT. The chain has TRBV7-9 and TRBJ2-2, with D possibly called TRBD1 or TRBD2 (6 bases each). V dropped 7 bases and J dropped 4 bases, with 10 bases sitting between them. The CDR3 sequence is 13 residues long. CDR1 and CDR2 (germline): SEHNR, FQNEAQ (reference sequence).

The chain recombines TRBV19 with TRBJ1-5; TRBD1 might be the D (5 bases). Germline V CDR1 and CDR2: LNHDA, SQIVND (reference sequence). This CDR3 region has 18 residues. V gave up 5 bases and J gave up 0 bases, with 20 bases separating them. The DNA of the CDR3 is TGTGCCAGTAGTCGGGACGTAAAGGCCATGTATAGCAATCAGCCCCAGCATTTT. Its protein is CASSRDVKAMYSNQPQHF.

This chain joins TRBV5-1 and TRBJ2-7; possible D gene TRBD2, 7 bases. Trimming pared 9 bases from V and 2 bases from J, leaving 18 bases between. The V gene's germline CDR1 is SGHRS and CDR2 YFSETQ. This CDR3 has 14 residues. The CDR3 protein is CATARGGGPYEQYF. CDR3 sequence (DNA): TGCGCCACAGCTCGAGGGGGGGGCCCCTACGAGCAGTACTTC.

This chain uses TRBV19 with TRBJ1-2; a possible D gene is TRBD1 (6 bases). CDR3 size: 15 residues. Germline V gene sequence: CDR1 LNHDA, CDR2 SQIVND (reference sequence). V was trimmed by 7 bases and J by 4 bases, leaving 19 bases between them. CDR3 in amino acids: CASKSGQAGVYGYTF. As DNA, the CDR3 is TGTGCCAGTAAATCCGGTCAGGCAGGGGTCTATGGCTACACCTTC.

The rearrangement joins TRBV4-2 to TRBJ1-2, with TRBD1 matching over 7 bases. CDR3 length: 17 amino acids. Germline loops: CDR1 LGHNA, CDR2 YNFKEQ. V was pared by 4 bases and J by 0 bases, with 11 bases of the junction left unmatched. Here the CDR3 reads CASSRGTAEMSNYGYTF. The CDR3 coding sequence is TGTGCCAGCAGCCGAGGGACAGCGGAGATGTCTAACTATGGCTACACCTTC.

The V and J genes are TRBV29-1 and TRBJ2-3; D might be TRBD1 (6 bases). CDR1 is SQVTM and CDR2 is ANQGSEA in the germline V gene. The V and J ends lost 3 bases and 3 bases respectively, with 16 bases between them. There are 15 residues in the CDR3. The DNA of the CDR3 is TGCAGCGTTGACGAGCTCGCAGGGGCGACAGATACGCAGTATTTT. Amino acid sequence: CSVDELAGATDTQYF.